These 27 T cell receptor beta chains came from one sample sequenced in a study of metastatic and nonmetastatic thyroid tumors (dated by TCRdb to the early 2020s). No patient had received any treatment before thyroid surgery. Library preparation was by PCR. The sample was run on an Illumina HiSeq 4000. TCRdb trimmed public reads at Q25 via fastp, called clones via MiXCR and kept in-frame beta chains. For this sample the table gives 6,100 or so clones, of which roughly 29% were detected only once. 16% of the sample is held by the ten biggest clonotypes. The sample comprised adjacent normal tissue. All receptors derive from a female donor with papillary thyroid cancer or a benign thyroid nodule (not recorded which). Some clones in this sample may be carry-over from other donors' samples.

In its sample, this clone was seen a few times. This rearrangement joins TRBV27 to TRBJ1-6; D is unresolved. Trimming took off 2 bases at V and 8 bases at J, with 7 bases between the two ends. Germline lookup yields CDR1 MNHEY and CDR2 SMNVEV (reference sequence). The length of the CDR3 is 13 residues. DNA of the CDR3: TGTGCCAGCAGTTTAGCCGGTTATTCACCCCTCCACTTT. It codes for CASSLAGYSPLHF.

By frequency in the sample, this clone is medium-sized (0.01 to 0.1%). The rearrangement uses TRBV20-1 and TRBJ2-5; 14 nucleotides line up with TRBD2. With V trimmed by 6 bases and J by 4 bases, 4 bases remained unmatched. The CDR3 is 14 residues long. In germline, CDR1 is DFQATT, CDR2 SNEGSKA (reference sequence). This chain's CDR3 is CSAPGLAGGETQYF. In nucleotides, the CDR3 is TGCAGTGCCCCCGGACTAGCGGGAGGAGAGACCCAGTACTTC.

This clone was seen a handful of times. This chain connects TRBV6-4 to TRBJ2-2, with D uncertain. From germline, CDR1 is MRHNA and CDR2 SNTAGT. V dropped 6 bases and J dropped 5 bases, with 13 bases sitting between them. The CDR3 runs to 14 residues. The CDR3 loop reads CASRVPGWTGELFF. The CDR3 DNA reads TGTGCCAGCAGAGTGCCTGGCTGGACCGGGGAGCTGTTTTTT.

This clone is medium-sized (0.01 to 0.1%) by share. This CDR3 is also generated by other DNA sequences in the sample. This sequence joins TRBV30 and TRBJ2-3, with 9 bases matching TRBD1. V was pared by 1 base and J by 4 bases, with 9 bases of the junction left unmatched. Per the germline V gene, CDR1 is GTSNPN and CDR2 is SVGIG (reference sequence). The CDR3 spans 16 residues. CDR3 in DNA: TGTGCCTGGAGTGCCTCGGGACAGGGCTTTTCAGATACGCAGTATTTT. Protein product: CAWSASGQGFSDTQYF.

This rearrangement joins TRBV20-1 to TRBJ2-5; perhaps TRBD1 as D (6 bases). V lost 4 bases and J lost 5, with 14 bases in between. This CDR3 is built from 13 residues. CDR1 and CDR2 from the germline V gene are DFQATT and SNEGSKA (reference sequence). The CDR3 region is CSAKQGVRETQYF. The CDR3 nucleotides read TGCAGTGCTAAACAGGGAGTTCGGGAGACCCAGTACTTC.

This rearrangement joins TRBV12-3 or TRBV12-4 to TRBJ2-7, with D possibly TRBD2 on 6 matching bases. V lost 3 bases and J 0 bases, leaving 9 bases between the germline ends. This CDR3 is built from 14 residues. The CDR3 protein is CASSFFGGSYEQYF. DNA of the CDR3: TGTGCCAGCAGTTTTTTCGGGGGCTCCTACGAGCAGTACTTC.

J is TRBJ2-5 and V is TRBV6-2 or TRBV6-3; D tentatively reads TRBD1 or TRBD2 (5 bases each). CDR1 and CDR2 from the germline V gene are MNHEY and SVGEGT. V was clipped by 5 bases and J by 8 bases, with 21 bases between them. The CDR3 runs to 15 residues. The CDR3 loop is CASSQAGAEENTQYF. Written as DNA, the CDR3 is TGTGCCAGCAGTCAGGCCGGGGCAGAAGAGAACACCCAGTACTTC.

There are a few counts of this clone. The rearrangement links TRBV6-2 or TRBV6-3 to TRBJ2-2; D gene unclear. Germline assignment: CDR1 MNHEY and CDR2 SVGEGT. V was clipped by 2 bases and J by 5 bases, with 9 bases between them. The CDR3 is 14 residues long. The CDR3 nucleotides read TGTGCCAGCAGTTACGTCGCGTCGACCGGGGAGCTGTTTTTT. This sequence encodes CASSYVASTGELFF.

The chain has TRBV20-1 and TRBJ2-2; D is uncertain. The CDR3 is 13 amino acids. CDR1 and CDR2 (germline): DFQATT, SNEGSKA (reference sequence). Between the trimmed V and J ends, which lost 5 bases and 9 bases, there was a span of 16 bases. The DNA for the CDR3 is TGCAGTGCTCCCTTACTGGGCGGACGGGAGCTGTTTTTT. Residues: CSAPLLGGRELFF.

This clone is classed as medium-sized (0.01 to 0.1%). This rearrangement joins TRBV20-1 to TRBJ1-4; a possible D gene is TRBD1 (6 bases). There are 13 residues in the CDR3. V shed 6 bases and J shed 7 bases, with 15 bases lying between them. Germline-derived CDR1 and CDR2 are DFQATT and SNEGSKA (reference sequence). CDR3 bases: TGCAGTGCCCCACAGGGCGGTTCTGAAAAACTGTTTTTT. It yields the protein CSAPQGGSEKLFF.

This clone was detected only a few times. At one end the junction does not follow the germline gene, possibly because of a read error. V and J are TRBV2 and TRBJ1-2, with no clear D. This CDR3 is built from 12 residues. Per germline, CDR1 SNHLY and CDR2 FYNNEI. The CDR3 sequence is CASSEDGVGYTF. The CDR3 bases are TGTGCGAGCAGTGAAGACGGGGTTGGATACACCTTC. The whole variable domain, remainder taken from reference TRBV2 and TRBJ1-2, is EPEVTQTPSHQVTQMGQEVILRCVPISNHLYFYWYRQILGQKVEFLVSFYNNEISEKSEIFDDQFSVERPDGSNFTLKIRSTKLEDSAMYFCASSEDGVGYTFGSGTRLTVV.

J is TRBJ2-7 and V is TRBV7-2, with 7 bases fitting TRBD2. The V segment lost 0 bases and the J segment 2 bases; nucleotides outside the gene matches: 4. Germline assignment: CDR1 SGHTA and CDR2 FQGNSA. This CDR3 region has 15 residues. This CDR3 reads CASSLALAVAYEQYF. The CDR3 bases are TGTGCCAGCAGCTTAGCCCTAGCGGTCGCCTACGAGCAGTACTTC.

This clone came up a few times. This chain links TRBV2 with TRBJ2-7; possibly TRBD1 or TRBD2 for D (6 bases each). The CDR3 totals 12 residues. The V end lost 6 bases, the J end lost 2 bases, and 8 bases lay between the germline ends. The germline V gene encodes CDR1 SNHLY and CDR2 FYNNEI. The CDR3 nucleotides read TGTGCCAGCAGGCGGGACACCTACGAGCAGTACTTC. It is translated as CASRRDTYEQYF.

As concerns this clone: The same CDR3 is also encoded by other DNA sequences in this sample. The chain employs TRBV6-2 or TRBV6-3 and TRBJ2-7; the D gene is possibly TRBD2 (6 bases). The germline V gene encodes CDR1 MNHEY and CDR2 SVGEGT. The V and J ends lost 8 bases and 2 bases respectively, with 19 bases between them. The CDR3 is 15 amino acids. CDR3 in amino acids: CASAPRGTSAYEQYF. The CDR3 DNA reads TGTGCCAGCGCACCACGAGGGACTTCGGCCTACGAGCAGTACTTC.

The CDR3 is CASSLVQGRYNEQFF. The CDR3, as DNA: TGTGCCAGCAGCTTGGTCCAGGGTCGCTACAATGAGCAGTTCTTC. The chain combines TRBV5-5 with TRBJ2-1; maybe TRBD1 (5 bases). Trimming took off 0 bases at V and 3 bases at J, with 10 bases between the two ends. The CDR3 sequence is 15 residues long. CDR1 SGHKS and CDR2 YYEKEE come from the germline V gene (reference sequence).

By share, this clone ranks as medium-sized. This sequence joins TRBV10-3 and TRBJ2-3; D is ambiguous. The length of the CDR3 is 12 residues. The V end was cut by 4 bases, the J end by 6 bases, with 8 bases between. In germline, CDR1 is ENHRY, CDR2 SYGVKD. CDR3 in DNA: TGTGCCATCAGTGTAGACGAGGATACGCAGTATTTT. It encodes CAISVDEDTQYF.

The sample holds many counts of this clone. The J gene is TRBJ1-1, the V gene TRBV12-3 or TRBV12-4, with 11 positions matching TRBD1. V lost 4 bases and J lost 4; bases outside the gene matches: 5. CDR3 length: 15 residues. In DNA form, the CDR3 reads TGTGCCAGCAGTTCCACCGGGACAGGGGGCACTGAAGCTTTCTTT. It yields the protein CASSSTGTGGTEAFF.

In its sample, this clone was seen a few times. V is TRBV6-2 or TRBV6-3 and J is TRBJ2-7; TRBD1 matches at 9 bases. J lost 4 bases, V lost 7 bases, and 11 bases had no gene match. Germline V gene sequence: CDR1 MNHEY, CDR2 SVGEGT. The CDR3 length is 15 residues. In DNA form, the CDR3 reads TGTGCCAGCAAGCCCATGGGGACAGGGTCTTACGAGCAGTACTTC. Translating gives CASKPMGTGSYEQYF.

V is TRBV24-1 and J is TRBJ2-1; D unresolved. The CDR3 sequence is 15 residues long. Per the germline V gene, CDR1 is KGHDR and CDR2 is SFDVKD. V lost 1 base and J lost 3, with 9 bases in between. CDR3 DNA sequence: TGTGCCACCAGTGATTTCAAGCGAGGCTACAATGAGCAGTTCTTC. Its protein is CATSDFKRGYNEQFF.

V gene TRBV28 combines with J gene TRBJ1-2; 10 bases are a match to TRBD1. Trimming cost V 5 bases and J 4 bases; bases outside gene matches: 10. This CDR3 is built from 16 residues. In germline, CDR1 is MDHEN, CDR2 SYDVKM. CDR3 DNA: TGTGCCAGCAGTCCCGGACAGGGGGGATTTCGCTATGGCTACACCTTC. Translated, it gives CASSPGQGGFRYGYTF.

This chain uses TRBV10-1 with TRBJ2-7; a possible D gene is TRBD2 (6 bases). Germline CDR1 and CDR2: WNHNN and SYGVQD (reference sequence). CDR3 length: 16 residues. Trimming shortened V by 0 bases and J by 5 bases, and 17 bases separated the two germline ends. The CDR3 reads CASSESSSWRGDEQYF. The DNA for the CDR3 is TGCGCCAGCAGTGAGTCGTCTTCGTGGAGGGGCGACGAGCAGTACTTC.

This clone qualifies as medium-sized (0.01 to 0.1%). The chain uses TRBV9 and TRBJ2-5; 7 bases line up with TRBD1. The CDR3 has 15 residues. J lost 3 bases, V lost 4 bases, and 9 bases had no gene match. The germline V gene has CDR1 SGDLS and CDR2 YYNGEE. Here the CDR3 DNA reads TGTGCCAGCAGCCTAGAGTGGGACAGAGAAGAGACCCAGTACTTC. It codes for CASSLEWDREETQYF.

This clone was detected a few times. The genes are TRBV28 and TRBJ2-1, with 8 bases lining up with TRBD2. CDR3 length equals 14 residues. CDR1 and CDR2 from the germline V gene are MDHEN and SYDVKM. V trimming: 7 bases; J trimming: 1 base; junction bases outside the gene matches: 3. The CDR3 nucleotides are TGTGCCAGCAAAGGCGGGAGGTCCTACAATGAGCAGTTCTTC. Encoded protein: CASKGGRSYNEQFF.

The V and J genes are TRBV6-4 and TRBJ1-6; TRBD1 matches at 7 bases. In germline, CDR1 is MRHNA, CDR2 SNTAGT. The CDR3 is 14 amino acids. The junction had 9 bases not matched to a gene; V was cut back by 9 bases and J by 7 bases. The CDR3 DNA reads TGTGCCAGTACTCCGAGGGGGCTAAATTCACCCCTCCACTTT. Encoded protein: CASTPRGLNSPLHF.

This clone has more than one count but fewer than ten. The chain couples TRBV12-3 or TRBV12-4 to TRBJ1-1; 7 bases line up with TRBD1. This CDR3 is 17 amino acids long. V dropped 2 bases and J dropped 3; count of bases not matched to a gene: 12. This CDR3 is CASSLSPRTGSDTEAFF. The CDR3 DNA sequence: TGTGCCAGCAGTTTATCCCCAAGGACAGGATCGGACACTGAAGCTTTCTTT.

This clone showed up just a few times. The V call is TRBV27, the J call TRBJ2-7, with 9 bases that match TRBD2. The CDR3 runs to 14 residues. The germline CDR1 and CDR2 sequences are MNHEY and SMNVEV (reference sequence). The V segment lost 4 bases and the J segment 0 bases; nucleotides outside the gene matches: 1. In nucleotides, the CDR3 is TGTGCCAGCAGTTGGACTAGCGACTCCTACGAGCAGTACTTC. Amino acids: CASSWTSDSYEQYF.

CDR3 sequence (DNA): TGTGCCAGCAGCTGGGGACCTGGTGCGTACGAGCAGTACTTC. Protein sequence: CASSWGPGAYEQYF. V and J are TRBV11-2 and TRBJ2-7, with D perhaps assigned TRBD1 or TRBD2 (5 bases each). V was trimmed by 4 bases and J by 4 bases, leaving 14 bases between them. The CDR3 is made up of 14 amino acids. Per the germline V gene, CDR1 is SGHAT and CDR2 is FQNNGV.